This T cell receptor (beta chain) derives from a study of blood T cell repertoires in COVID-19. Study information: Samples representing acute and convalescent COVID-19 were sourced from the United States, Italy and Spain.

How the authors handled the data: How many nucleated cells were present was estimated from reference gene primer amplification. Some clones are missing from TCRdb's copy, which holds only in-frame ones; the method was immunoSEQ multiplex PCR. V, J and clone size derive from that table, while D and trimming were established from the DNA sequence. Here the sample spans 130,000 to 150,000 clones, roughly 90% being singletons. Trimming pared 7 bases from V and 4 bases from J, leaving 14 bases between. The germline V gene encodes CDR1 MNHEY and CDR2 SVGAGI. The CDR3 runs to 15 residues. The chain carries TRBV6-5 and TRBJ2-6, with D possibly TRBD1 on 6 matching bases. The specimen sequenced was peripheral blood. The source of this sequence is a human donor in a cohort sampled during active COVID-19. The CDR3 region has the DNA TGTGCCAGCACTCCCAGGGGAGCAGGGGCCAACGTCCTGACTTTC. It codes for CASTPRGAGANVLTF.